These 27 T cell receptor beta chains were all obtained from the same sample, sequenced in a study of T cell repertoires in cytomegalovirus infection. Each CDR3 protein is one row after TCRdb ran MiXCR on the reads. The sample has roughly 230,000 distinct CDR3 sequences, more than 15% seen once. Specimen: CD8+ T cells from PBMCs. The receptor set was obtained from a human donor in good health (CMV status not recorded). Some clones in this sample may be carry-over from other donors' samples.

This clonotype was counted only a few times. V is TRBV5-4 and J is TRBJ1-1; possible D gene TRBD1, 6 bases. Germline CDR1 SGHNT, CDR2 YYREEE (reference sequence). The V end lost 4 bases, the J end lost 1 base, and 11 bases lay between the germline ends. The CDR3 has 14 amino acids. CDR3 residues: CASSLQGWNTEAFF. For the CDR3, the DNA is TGTGCCAGCAGCCTACAGGGATGGAACACTGAAGCTTTCTTT.

The chain employs TRBV4-1 and TRBJ1-5; D perhaps matches TRBD1 (6 bases). The CDR3 consists of 15 residues. In germline, CDR1 is MGHRA, CDR2 YSYEKL. The V gene lost 6 bases and the J gene lost 6 bases, with 18 bases spanning the gap. The CDR3 spells CASSSKWGASQPQHF. Here the CDR3 DNA reads TGCGCCAGCAGTTCCAAGTGGGGGGCGAGTCAGCCCCAGCATTTT.

This clonotype was detected many times. The CDR3 reads CASSLTGTSGFTDTQYF. DNA for the CDR3: TGTGCCAGCAGCCTGACCGGGACTAGCGGATTCACAGATACGCAGTATTTT. The chain employs TRBV7-2 and TRBJ2-3, with 11 bases matching TRBD2. Germline V gene sequence: CDR1 SGHTA, CDR2 FQGNSA. V shed 5 bases, J shed 2 bases, and the junction held 9 bases outside the gene matches. The CDR3 runs to 17 residues.

The table lists this clonotype with a few counts. The genes are TRBV28 and TRBJ1-1; 7 bases are a match to TRBD1. V dropped 10 bases and J dropped 6; count of bases not matched to a gene: 20. The CDR3 contains 16 residues. CDR1 is MDHEN, CDR2 SYDVKM, per germline. In DNA, the CDR3 is TGTGCCACTCAATTTCGGACAGGCCACTGGAGCGCTGAAGCTTTCTTT. It specifies CATQFRTGHWSAEAFF.

The rearrangement links TRBV6-2 or TRBV6-3 to TRBJ2-7; D gene ambiguous. Trimming left V 0 bases short and J 3 bases short, with 15 bases between. This CDR3 is built from 16 residues. Looked up from germline, CDR1 is MNHEY and CDR2 is SVGEGT. Written as DNA, the CDR3 is TGTGCCAGCAGTTACTCGATCCAAGATGGGCGCTACGAGCAGTACTTC. It specifies CASSYSIQDGRYEQYF.

The J gene is TRBJ1-1, the V gene TRBV28; the D gene is possibly TRBD1 (6 bases). The CDR3 extends over 14 amino acids. Trimming pared 5 bases from V and 2 bases from J, leaving 12 bases between. CDR1 and CDR2 from the germline V gene are MDHEN and SYDVKM. The CDR3 reads CASSTRQVNTEAFF. The CDR3, as DNA: TGTGCCAGCAGTACCCGACAGGTAAACACTGAAGCTTTCTTT.

This clonotype was detected a few times. The chain carries TRBV5-4 and TRBJ2-3; TRBD2 matches at 8 bases. This CDR3 is built from 14 residues. V gave up 6 bases and J gave up 0 bases; unmatched junction bases: 3. Germline CDR1 is SGHNT and CDR2 is YYREEE (reference sequence). CDR3 sequence reads: CASTPSGSTDTQYF. As DNA, the CDR3 is TGTGCCAGCACCCCTAGCGGGAGCACAGATACGCAGTATTTT.

This clonotype showed up just a few times. The CDR3 protein is CASSPRGQDSEAFF. CDR3 DNA: TGTGCCAGCAGCCCGAGAGGACAGGACAGCGAAGCTTTCTTT. V and J are TRBV4-2 and TRBJ1-1, with TRBD1 matching over 7 bases. After removal of 4 bases from V and 8 bases from J, the junction contained 10 bases not matched to a gene. Germline V CDR1 and CDR2: LGHNA, YNFKEQ. There are 14 residues in the CDR3.

This clonotype was detected a few times. The J gene is TRBJ1-1, the V gene TRBV29-1, with TRBD1 matching 9 bases. This CDR3 comprises 16 residues. Germline V CDR1 and CDR2: SQVTM, ANQGSEA. Losses at the gene ends were 5 bases for V and 1 base for J; bases not matched to a gene: 11. CDR3 bases: TGCAGCGTTATGAGTACCGGGACAGGGCCGAACACTGAAGCTTTCTTT. The encoded protein is CSVMSTGTGPNTEAFF.

This clonotype was found many times. J is TRBJ2-1 and V is TRBV7-9; the D is unclear. Germline CDR1 reads SEHNR; CDR2 reads FQNEAQ (reference sequence). With 4 bases removed from V and 9 bases from J, the gap between germline ends came to 10 bases. The CDR3 is made up of 12 amino acids. The CDR3, as DNA: TGTGCCAGCAGCTCGTTAGAGTTTGAGCAGTTCTTC. Protein product: CASSSLEFEQFF. The full variable domain, in which reference TRBV7-9 and TRBJ2-1 provide the parts outside the CDR3, is DTGVSQNPRHKITKRGQNVTFRCDPISEHNRLYWYRQTLGQGPEFLTYFQNEAQLEKSRLLSDRFSAERPKGSFSTLEIQRTEQGDSAMYLCASSSLEFEQFFGPGTRLTVL.

The rearrangement joins TRBV5-5 to TRBJ2-2; D may be TRBD1 (6 bases). Trimming shortened V by 2 bases and J by 1 base, and 9 bases separated the two germline ends. The CDR3 covers 15 residues. CDR1 and CDR2 (germline): SGHKS, YYEKEE (reference sequence). The CDR3 DNA is TGTGCCAGCAGCTTCGGGACATTGAACACCGGGGAGCTGTTTTTT. This sequence encodes CASSFGTLNTGELFF.

This clonotype was seen at least ten times. This chain joins TRBV14 and TRBJ1-2; D gene unclear. The CDR3 consists of 12 residues. Between the trimmed V and J ends, which lost 4 bases and 6 bases, there was a span of 9 bases. CDR1 is SGHDN and CDR2 is FVKESK in the germline V gene. The CDR3 nucleotides read TGTGCCAGCAGCCCCCGCCAGGATGGCTACACCTTC. Protein sequence: CASSPRQDGYTF.

The chain combines TRBV4-1 with TRBJ2-2; no firm D call. V gave up 5 bases and J gave up 2 bases, with 15 bases separating them. The CDR3 extends over 16 amino acids. Germline V gene lookup returns CDR1 MGHRA and CDR2 YSYEKL. CDR3 DNA sequence: TGCGCCAGCAGCGGAATCGGTGGGTCTAACACCGGGGAGCTGTTTTTT. Protein product: CASSGIGGSNTGELFF.

This clonotype was found many times. The V call is TRBV7-9, the J call TRBJ2-1; D gene ambiguous. The CDR3 contains 16 residues. Trimming removed 0 bases at V and 5 bases at J, with 14 bases between. CDR1 and CDR2 from the germline V gene are SEHNR and FQNEAQ (reference sequence). In DNA form, the CDR3 reads TGTGCCAGCAGCTTAGCGTTGGGCCCGCGTGACAATGAGCAGTTCTTC. Residues: CASSLALGPRDNEQFF.

This chain joins TRBV6-2 or TRBV6-3 and TRBJ1-2; D ambiguous. The CDR3 has 16 amino acids. Per the germline V gene, CDR1 is MNHEY and CDR2 is SVGEGT. V gave up 0 bases and J gave up 8 bases, with 19 bases separating them. This CDR3 reads CASSYSNLLGPDGYTF. In nucleotides, the CDR3 is TGTGCCAGCAGTTACTCGAACTTGCTAGGGCCTGACGGCTACACCTTC.

This clonotype showed up just a few times. This chain connects TRBV2 to TRBJ2-1; no clear D gene. Germline CDR1 and CDR2: SNHLY and FYNNEI. The CDR3 has 11 residues. Deletions cut 3 bases from V and 10 bases from J, with 7 bases between. Here the CDR3 DNA reads TGTGCCAGCAGTGACCCCACCGAGCAGTTCTTC. This codes for CASSDPTEQFF.

In this sample, this clonotype turned up many times. The V gene is TRBV29-1, the J gene TRBJ2-5; tentative D call: TRBD2 (6 bases). From germline, CDR1 is SQVTM and CDR2 ANQGSEA. Trimming cost V 6 bases and J 5 bases, with 19 bases left between them. The CDR3 loop spans 14 amino acids. The CDR3 sequence: CSVSRGYTGETQYF. DNA for the CDR3: TGCAGCGTATCACGGGGGTACACCGGTGAGACCCAGTACTTC.

This clonotype was counted at least ten times. The chain employs TRBV7-6 and TRBJ2-1, with 8 bases that match TRBD2. The CDR3 consists of 14 residues. Germline CDR1 reads SGHVS; CDR2 reads FNYEAQ. V lost 5 bases to trimming and J lost 9 bases; unmatched junction nucleotides: 9. The CDR3 DNA sequence: TGTGCCAGCAGCCCGGCCGGGGGGGCTGGTGAGCAGTTCTTC. The encoded protein is CASSPAGGAGEQFF.

This clonotype was counted many times. V and J are TRBV4-1 and TRBJ1-6; TRBD1 aligns across 9 bases. CDR1 and CDR2 from the germline V gene are MGHRA and YSYEKL. This CDR3 is 16 amino acids long. Losses at the gene ends were 1 base for V and 9 bases for J; bases not matched to a gene: 7. DNA of the CDR3: TGCGCCAGCAGCCAAGCGACCGGGACAGGGAGTTCACCCCTCCACTTT. It translates to CASSQATGTGSSPLHF.

There are many counts of this clonotype. This chain connects TRBV27 to TRBJ1-6; D is uncertain. V was trimmed by 0 bases and J by 0 bases, leaving 15 bases between them. Germline V gene data show CDR1 as MNHEY and CDR2 as SMNVEV (reference sequence). The CDR3 runs to 19 residues. CDR3 in DNA: TGTGCCAGCAGTTTATCGCGACTTCTTGGAACCTCCTATAATTCACCCCTCCACTTT. Translated: CASSLSRLLGTSYNSPLHF.

This clonotype was seen many times. The chain joins TRBV12-3 or TRBV12-4 to TRBJ2-5; 7 positions agree with TRBD1. Trimming at V came to 3 bases and at J to 2 bases, leaving 3 bases not matched to a gene. The CDR3 loop spans 14 amino acids. The CDR3 DNA is TGTGCCAGCAGTTTCTCAGGGGGACAAGAGACCCAGTACTTC. Protein sequence: CASSFSGGQETQYF.

The sample holds many counts of this clonotype. The chain recombines TRBV7-2 with TRBJ2-1; 10 bases are a match to TRBD2. The CDR3 totals 14 residues. Per germline, CDR1 SGHTA and CDR2 FQGNSA. With V trimmed by 5 bases and J by 4 bases, 2 bases remained unmatched. The CDR3 is CASSPLAGYNEQFF. DNA for the CDR3: TGTGCCAGCAGCCCACTAGCGGGGTACAATGAGCAGTTCTTC.

The rearrangement links TRBV4-1 to TRBJ2-7; D uncertain. V was pared by 1 base and J by 3 bases, with 7 bases between. The CDR3 has 13 residues. CDR1 MGHRA and CDR2 YSYEKL come from the germline V gene. DNA for the CDR3: TGCGCCAGCAGCCAAGTTTTTGACTACGAGCAGTACTTC. Protein sequence: CASSQVFDYEQYF.

This clonotype was observed at least ten times. Relative to the germline gene, one junction end is altered; a read error may explain this. This chain joins TRBV12-3 or TRBV12-4 and TRBJ2-5, with a possible D match to TRBD2 (5 bases). The CDR3 loop spans 16 amino acids. The CDR3 sequence: CASSFRLAAGQETQHF. Written as DNA, the CDR3 is TGTGCCAGCAGTTTCAGGCTAGCTGCGGGCCAAGAGACCCAGCACTTC.

This clonotype was detected a few times. The chain has TRBV6-1 and TRBJ2-1, with TRBD2 matching over 13 bases. CDR1 MNHNS and CDR2 SASEGT come from the germline V gene. J gave up 5 bases and V 3 bases, and 1 base lay outside the gene matches. This CDR3 region has 15 residues. CDR3 sequence reads: CASSEGTSGDNEQFF. The DNA for the CDR3 is TGTGCCAGCAGTGAGGGGACTAGCGGGGACAATGAGCAGTTCTTC.

The table lists this clonotype with many counts. CDR3 sequence: CASSLPLEAGVNTDTQYF. DNA for the CDR3: TGCGCCAGCAGCCTCCCCCTCGAGGCTGGGGTGAACACAGATACGCAGTATTTT. The chain joins TRBV4-1 to TRBJ2-3, with no clear D. The germline CDR1 and CDR2 sequences are MGHRA and YSYEKL. Deletions cut 4 bases from V and 2 bases from J, with 22 bases between. The CDR3 spans 18 residues.

In its sample, this clonotype was seen many times. The chain carries TRBV7-3 and TRBJ2-5; 10 nucleotides agree with TRBD1. V lost 5 bases to trimming and J lost 4 bases; unmatched junction nucleotides: 4. The CDR3 extends over 14 amino acids. Germline V gene lookup returns CDR1 SGHTA and CDR2 FQGTGA. CDR3: CASSPTGGSETQYF. The CDR3 DNA is TGTGCCAGCAGCCCGACAGGGGGCTCAGAGACCCAGTACTTC.